Listed below are T cell receptor beta chains from one sample, sequenced in a study of blood T cell repertoires in COVID-19. This table comes from immunoSEQ multiplex PCR, and its TCRdb copy is limited to in-frame clones, with some not included. Among roughly 520,000 clones listed, 88% were seen once. The sequenced sample was PBMCs or T cells enriched from blood (not recorded which). The origin of the receptors is a woman between 40 and 50 years old who had recovered from COVID-19. CDR3s include the opening cysteine and the closing phenylalanine or tryptophan. A D gene is named only where the DNA matches it firmly. A clone size is listed for some rows: how often the clone was seen (once, few, many), or a class if it is expanded.

>TRBD1|NA|TRBJ1-2|TRBV6-5
CASTPGTGTDYGYTF
TGTGCCAGCACCCCCGGGACAGGGACGGACTATGGCTACACCTTC
>TRBD1|NA|TRBJ2-2|TRBV18
CASSDDRGANTGELFF
TGTGCCAGCTCAGACGACAGGGGCGCGAACACCGGGGAGCTGTTTTTT
>TRBD2|NA|TRBJ2-1|TRBV24-1
CATSDLTSGGTANEQFF
TGTGCCACCAGTGATTTGACTAGCGGAGGTACAGCTAATGAGCAGTTCTTC
>NA|once|TRBJ1-2|TRBV30
CAWKGVGYGYTF
TGTGCCTGGAAAGGGGTCGGCTATGGCTACACCTTC
>TRBD2|NA|TRBJ2-7|TRBV11-3
CASSKPGLALYEQYF
TGTGCCAGCAGCAAGCCGGGACTAGCTTTGTACGAGCAGTACTTC
>TRBD2|NA|TRBJ2-5|TRBV7-9
CASSIGLAGVGAGETQYF
TGTGCCAGCAGCATTGGACTAGCGGGAGTGGGGGCAGGGGAGACCCAGTACTTC
>TRBD1|NA|TRBJ2-3|TRBV6-5
CASSYGGQGVTDTQYF
TGTGCCAGCAGTTACGGGGGACAGGGGGTCACAGATACGCAGTATTTT
>TRBD2|NA|TRBJ2-7|TRBV6-5
CASSYLSGSAYEQYF
TGTGCCAGCAGTTACTTAAGCGGGAGTGCGTACGAGCAGTACTTC
>NA|NA|TRBJ1-6|TRBV21-1
CASSFCHRGHNSPLHF
TGTGCCAGCAGCTTTTGTCACAGGGGGCACAATTCACCCCTCCACTTT
>TRBD1|few|TRBJ1-2|TRBV10-3
CATTGGGGNYGYTF
TGTGCCACGACAGGGGGAGGAGGTAACTATGGCTACACCTTC
>NA|NA|TRBJ1-2|TRBV30
CAWSVLGGGVGYTF
TGTGCCTGGAGTGTACTTGGAGGAGGGGTTGGCTACACCTTC
>TRBD1|NA|TRBJ1-2|TRBV27
CASRVTLSQGTDYGYTF
TGTGCCAGCAGAGTAACCCTGTCACAGGGGACGGACTATGGCTACACCTTC
>TRBD2|NA|TRBJ2-5|TRBV4-2
CASSQVSSGTGTQYF
TGTGCCAGCAGCCAAGTTTCTAGCGGTACAGGGACCCAGTACTTC
>NA|NA|TRBJ1-1|TRBV27
CASSPKFLDTEAFF
TGTGCCAGCAGTCCTAAGTTCCTTGATACTGAAGCTTTCTTT
>TRBD1|once|TRBJ1-1|TRBV5-1
CASYRTGTGGTEAFF
TGCGCCAGCTACCGGACCGGGACAGGGGGCACTGAAGCTTTCTTT
>NA|NA|TRBJ2-2|TRBV30
CAWRPTVPGNTGELFF
TGTGCCTGGAGACCCACGGTTCCGGGGAACACCGGGGAGCTGTTTTTT
>TRBD1|NA|TRBJ1-1|TRBV2
CATTEQTGMNTEAFF
TGTGCCACCACAGAACAGACAGGGATGAACACTGAAGCTTTCTTT
>TRBD1|NA|TRBJ1-1|TRBV28
CASSLWSGTGFTEAFF
TGTGCCAGCAGTTTATGGTCCGGGACAGGGTTTACTGAAGCTTTCTTT
>NA|NA|TRBJ1-1|TRBV5-4
CASSLDRVSAFF
TGTGCCAGCAGCTTGGATCGGGTTTCAGCTTTCTTT
>NA|NA|TRBJ2-2|TRBV4-3
CASSQDQSRRENTGELFF
TGCGCCAGCAGCCAAGATCAAAGTCGACGGGAAAACACCGGGGAGCTGTTTTTT
>TRBD2|many|TRBJ2-3|TRBV7-6
CASSGSGLDSISTDTQYF
TGTGCCAGCAGTGGGTCGGGACTAGACTCAATTAGCACAGATACGCAGTATTTT
>TRBD1|few|TRBJ1-5|TRBV7-2
CASSLRAGGTSGQPQHF
TGTGCCAGCAGCTTACGGGCAGGGGGCACATCTGGGCAGCCCCAGCATTTT
>TRBD2|NA|TRBJ2-3|TRBV6-2/TRBV6-3
CASSYTAGGTDTQYF
TGTGCCAGCAGTTACACGGCGGGAGGCACAGATACGCAGTATTTT
>TRBD1|few|TRBJ1-5|TRBV4-2
CASSQADRGHQPQHF
TGTGCCAGCAGCCAGGCGGACAGGGGGCATCAGCCCCAGCATTTT
>TRBD2|NA|TRBJ2-7|TRBV19
CASSITGTIYEQYF
TGTGCCAGTAGTATAACGGGGACTATCTACGAGCAGTACTTC
>NA|NA|TRBJ2-1|TRBV6-2/TRBV6-3
CASSWALRENEQFF
TGTGCCAGCAGTTGGGCTCTCAGAGAGAATGAGCAGTTCTTC
>TRBD1|once|TRBJ2-7|TRBV4-1
CASSQDRTGSYEQYF
TGCGCCAGCAGCCAAGATCGGACAGGGAGTTACGAGCAGTACTTC
>NA|NA|TRBJ2-7|TRBV12-5
CASGLVRGRSSYEQYF
TGTGCTAGTGGTTTGGTGAGAGGTAGGAGCTCCTACGAGCAGTACTTC